What follows is one T cell receptor beta chain and its context. Its antigen is not known. Each patient was aged 18 to 65 and had newly diagnosed hyperthyroidism of under 2 months' duration. PBMCs stemmed from less than 13 ml fresh peripheral blood. The sample belongs to a study of T cells in Graves' hyperthyroidism and ophthalmopathy. Study details: The authors collected peripheral blood at initial diagnosis, before any treatment.

RNA transcripts gave rise to amplified TCR beta CDR3 regions. HTBI primers were employed in a first-round RT-PCR of the TCR CDR3. TCRdb processed the multiplex PCR reads anew with MiXCR; each CDR3 protein has one entry. The table includes about 270,000 distinct CDR3 sequences, about 25% detected once. Study-wide points: The blood repertoire included most of the expanded thyroid clonotypes above 0.001.

The CDR3 has 13 amino acids. Germline V gene data show CDR1 as LNHDA and CDR2 as SQIVND (reference sequence). Trimming stripped 10 bases from V and 2 bases from J, with 14 bases between. The clonotype originates from a man in his forties with Graves' hyperthyroidism that later progressed to Graves' ophthalmopathy. The source material was blood. V and J are TRBV19 and TRBJ1-2; no definite D call. The CDR3 sequence: CAKAQTVNYGYTF. CDR3 in DNA: TGTGCCAAGGCGCAAACTGTCAACTATGGCTACACCTTC.